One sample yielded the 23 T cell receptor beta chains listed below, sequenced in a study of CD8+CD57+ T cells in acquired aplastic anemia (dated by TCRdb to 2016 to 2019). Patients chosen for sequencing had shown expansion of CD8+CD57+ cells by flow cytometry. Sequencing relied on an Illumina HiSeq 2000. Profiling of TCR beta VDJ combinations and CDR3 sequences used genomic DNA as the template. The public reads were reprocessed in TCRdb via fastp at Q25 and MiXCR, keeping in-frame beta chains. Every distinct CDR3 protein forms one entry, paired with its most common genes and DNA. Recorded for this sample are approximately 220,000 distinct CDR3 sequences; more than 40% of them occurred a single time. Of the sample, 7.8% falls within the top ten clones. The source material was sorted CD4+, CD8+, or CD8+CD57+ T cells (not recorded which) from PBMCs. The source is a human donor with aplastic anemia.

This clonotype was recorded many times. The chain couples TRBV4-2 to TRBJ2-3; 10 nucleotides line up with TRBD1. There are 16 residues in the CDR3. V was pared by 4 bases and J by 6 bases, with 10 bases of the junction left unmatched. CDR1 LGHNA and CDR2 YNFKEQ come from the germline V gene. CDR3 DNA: TGTGCCAGCAGCCCACCGGGACAGGGGCGGATCGATACGCAGTATTTT. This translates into CASSPPGQGRIDTQYF.

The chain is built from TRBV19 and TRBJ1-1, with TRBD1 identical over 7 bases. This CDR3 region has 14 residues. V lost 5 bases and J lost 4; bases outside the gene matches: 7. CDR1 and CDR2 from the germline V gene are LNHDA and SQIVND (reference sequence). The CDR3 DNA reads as TGTGCCAGTAGTGCCCAGGGGGACGGCACTGAAGCTTTCTTT. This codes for CASSAQGDGTEAFF. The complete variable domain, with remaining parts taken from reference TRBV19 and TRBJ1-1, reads DGGITQSPKYLFRKEGQNVTLSCEQNLNHDAMYWYRQDPGQGLRLIYYSQIVNDFQKGDIAEGYSVSREKKESFPLTVTSAQKNPTAFYLCASSAQGDGTEAFFGQGTRLTVV.

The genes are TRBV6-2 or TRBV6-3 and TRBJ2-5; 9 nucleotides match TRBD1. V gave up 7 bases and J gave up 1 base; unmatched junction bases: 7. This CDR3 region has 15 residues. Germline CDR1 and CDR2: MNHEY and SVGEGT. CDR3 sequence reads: CASTPGQGPQETQYF. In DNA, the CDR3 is TGTGCCAGCACCCCGGGACAGGGACCCCAAGAGACCCAGTACTTC.

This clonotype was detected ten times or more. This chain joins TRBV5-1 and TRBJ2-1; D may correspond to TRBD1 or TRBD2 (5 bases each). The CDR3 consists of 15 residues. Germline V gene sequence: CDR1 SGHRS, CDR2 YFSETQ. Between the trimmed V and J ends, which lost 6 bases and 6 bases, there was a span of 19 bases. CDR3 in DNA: TGCGCCAGCACAAACCGGGACCACCCGGGCAATGAGCAGTTCTTC. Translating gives CASTNRDHPGNEQFF. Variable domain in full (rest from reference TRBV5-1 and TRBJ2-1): KAGVTQTPRYLIKTRGQQVTLSCSPISGHRSVSWYQQTPGQGLQFLFEYFSETQRNKGNFPGRFSGRQFSNSRSEMNVSTLELGDSALYLCASTNRDHPGNEQFFGPGTRLTVL.

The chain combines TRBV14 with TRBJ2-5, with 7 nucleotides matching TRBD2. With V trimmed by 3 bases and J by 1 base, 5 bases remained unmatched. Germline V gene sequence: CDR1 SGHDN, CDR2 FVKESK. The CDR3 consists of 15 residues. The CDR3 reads CASSHASGGQETQYF. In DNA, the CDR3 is TGTGCCAGCAGCCACGCTAGCGGAGGCCAAGAGACCCAGTACTTC.

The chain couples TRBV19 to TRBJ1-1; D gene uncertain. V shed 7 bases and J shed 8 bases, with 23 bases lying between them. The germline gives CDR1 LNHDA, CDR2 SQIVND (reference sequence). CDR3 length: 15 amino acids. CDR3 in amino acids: CASTPPAVYGNEAFF. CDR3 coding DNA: TGTGCCAGTACCCCCCCCGCGGTCTACGGAAACGAAGCTTTCTTT.

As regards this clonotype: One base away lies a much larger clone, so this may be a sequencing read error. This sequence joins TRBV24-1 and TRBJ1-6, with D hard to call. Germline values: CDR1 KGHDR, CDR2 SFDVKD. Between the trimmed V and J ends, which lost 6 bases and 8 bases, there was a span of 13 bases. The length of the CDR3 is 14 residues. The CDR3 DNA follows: TGTGCCACCAGTCCCCCTGAGAAGGATTCACCCCTCCACTTT. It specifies CATSPPEKDSPLHF.

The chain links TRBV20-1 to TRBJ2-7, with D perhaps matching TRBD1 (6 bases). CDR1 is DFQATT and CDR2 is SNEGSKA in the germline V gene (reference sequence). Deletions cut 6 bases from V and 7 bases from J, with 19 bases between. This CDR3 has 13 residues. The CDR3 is CSAPYGQSREQYF. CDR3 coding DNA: TGCAGTGCACCCTATGGACAGTCTCGAGAGCAGTACTTC.

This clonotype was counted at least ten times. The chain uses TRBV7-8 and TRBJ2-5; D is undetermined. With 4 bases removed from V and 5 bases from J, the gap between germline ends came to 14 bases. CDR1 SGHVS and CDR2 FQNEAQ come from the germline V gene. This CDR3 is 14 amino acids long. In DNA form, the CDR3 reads TGTGCCAGCAGCTCCCTTACTCGACGGGAGACCCAGTACTTC. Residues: CASSSLTRRETQYF.

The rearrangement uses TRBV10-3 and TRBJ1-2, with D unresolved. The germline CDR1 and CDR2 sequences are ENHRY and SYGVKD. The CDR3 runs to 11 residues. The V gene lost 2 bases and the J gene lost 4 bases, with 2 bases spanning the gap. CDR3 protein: CAISESYGYTF. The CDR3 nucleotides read TGTGCCATCAGTGAGAGCTATGGCTACACCTTC.

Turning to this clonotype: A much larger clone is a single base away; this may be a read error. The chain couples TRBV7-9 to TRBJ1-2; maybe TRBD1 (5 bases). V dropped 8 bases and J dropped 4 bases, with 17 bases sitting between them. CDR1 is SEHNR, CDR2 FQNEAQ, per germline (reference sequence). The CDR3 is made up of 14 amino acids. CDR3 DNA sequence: TGTGCCAGCGGCCTCTTCGGGGGGTTCTATGGCTACACCTTC. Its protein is CASGLFGGFYGYTF.

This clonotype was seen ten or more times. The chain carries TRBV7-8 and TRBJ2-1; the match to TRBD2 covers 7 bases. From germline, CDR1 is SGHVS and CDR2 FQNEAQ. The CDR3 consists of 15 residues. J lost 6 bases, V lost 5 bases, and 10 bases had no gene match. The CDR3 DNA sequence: TGTGCCAGCAGCCGAAGGTCGCGGGGGATCAATGAGCAGTTCTTC. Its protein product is CASSRRSRGINEQFF.

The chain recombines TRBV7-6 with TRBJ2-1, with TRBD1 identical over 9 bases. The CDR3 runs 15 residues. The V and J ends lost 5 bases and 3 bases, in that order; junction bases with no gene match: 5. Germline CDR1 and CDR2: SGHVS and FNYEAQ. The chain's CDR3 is CASSLGQGYYNEQFF. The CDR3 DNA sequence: TGTGCCAGCAGCCTGGGACAGGGTTACTACAATGAGCAGTTCTTC.

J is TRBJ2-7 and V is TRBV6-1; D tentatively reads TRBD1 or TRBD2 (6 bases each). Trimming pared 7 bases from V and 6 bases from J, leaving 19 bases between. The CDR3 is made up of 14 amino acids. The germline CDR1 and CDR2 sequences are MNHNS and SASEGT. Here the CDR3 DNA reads TGTGCCAGCATACCCTACAGGGCCGGGGGCGAGCAGTACTTC. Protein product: CASIPYRAGGEQYF.

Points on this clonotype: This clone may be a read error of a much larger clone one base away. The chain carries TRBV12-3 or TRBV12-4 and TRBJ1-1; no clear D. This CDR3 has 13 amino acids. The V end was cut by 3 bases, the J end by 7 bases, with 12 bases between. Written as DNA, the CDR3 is TGTGCCAGCAGTTTCGGGTGCAGCGATGAAGCTTTCTTT. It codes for CASSFGCSDEAFF.

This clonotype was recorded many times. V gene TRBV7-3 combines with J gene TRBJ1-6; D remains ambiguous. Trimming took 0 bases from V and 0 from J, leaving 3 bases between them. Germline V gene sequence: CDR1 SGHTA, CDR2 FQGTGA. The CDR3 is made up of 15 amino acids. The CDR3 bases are TGTGCCAGCAGCTTAACCAGCTCCTATAATTCACCCCTCCACTTT. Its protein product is CASSLTSSYNSPLHF. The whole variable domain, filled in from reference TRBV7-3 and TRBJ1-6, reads GAGVSQTPSNKVTEKGKYVELRCDPISGHTALYWYRQSLGQGPEFLIYFQGTGAADDSGLPNDRFFAVRPEGSVSTLKIQRTERGDSAVYLCASSLTSSYNSPLHFGNGTRLTVT.

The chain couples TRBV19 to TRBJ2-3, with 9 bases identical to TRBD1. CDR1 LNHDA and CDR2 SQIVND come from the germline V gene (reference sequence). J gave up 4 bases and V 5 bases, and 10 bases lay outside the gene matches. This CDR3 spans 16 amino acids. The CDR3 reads CASSPLPGQGSDTQYF. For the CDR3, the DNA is TGTGCCAGTAGTCCTCTCCCGGGACAGGGTTCAGATACGCAGTATTTT. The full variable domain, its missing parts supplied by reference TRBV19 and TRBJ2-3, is DGGITQSPKYLFRKEGQNVTLSCEQNLNHDAMYWYRQDPGQGLRLIYYSQIVNDFQKGDIAEGYSVSREKKESFPLTVTSAQKNPTAFYLCASSPLPGQGSDTQYFGPGTRLTVL.

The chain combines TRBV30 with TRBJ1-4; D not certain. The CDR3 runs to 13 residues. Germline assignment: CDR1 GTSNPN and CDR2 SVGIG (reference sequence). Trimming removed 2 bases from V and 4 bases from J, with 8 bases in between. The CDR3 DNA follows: TGTGCCTGGAGTTTGGAACTTAATGAAAAACTGTTTTTT. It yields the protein CAWSLELNEKLFF.

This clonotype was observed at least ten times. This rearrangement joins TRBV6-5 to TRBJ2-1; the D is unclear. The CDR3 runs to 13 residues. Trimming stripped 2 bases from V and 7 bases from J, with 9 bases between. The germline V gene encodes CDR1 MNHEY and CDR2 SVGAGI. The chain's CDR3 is CASSYGVGNEQFF. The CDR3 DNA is TGTGCCAGCAGTTACGGGGTTGGGAATGAGCAGTTCTTC.

The CDR3 here is CASSFEPTTGELFF. In DNA, the CDR3 is TGTGCCAGCAGCTTCGAGCCCACCACCGGGGAGCTGTTTTTT. The chain has TRBV7-3 and TRBJ2-2; D ambiguous. Between the trimmed V and J ends, which lost 3 bases and 4 bases, there was a span of 9 bases. Germline CDR1 and CDR2: SGHTA and FQGTGA. The CDR3 has 14 amino acids. The full variable domain, completed using reference TRBV7-3 and TRBJ2-2, is GAGVSQTPSNKVTEKGKYVELRCDPISGHTALYWYRQSLGQGPEFLIYFQGTGAADDSGLPNDRFFAVRPEGSVSTLKIQRTERGDSAVYLCASSFEPTTGELFFGEGSRLTVL.

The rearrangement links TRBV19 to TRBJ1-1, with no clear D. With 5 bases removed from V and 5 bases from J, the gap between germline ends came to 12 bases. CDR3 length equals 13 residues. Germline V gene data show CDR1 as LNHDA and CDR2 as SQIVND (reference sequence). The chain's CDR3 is CASSLYTGTEAFF. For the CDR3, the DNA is TGTGCCAGTAGTCTATACACGGGTACTGAAGCTTTCTTT.

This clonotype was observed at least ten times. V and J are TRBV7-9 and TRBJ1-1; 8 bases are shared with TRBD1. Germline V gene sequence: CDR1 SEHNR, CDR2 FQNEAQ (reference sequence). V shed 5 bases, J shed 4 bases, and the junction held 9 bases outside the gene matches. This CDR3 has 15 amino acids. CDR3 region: CASSQPGQGVTEAFF. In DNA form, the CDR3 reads TGTGCCAGCAGCCAGCCCGGACAGGGAGTCACTGAAGCTTTCTTT.

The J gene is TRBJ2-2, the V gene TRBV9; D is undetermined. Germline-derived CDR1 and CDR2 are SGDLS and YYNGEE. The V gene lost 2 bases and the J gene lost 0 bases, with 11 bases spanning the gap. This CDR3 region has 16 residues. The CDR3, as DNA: TGTGCCAGCAGCGTGCGGTCTGCACCGAACACCGGGGAGCTGTTTTTT. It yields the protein CASSVRSAPNTGELFF.